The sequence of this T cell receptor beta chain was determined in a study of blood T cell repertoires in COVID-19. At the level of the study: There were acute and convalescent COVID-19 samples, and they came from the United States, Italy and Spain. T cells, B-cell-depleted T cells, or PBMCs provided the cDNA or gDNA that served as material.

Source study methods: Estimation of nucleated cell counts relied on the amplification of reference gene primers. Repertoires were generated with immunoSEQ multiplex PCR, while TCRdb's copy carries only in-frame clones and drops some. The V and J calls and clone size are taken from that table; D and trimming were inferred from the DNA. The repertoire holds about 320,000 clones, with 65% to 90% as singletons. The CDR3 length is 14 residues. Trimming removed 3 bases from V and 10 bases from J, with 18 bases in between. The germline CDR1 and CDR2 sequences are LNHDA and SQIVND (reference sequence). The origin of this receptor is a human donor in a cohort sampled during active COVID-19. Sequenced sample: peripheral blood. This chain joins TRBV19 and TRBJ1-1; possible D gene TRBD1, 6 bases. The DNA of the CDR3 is TGTGCCAGTAGTATGGGCTCCACAGGGCTTTCAGCTTTCTTT. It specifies CASSMGSTGLSAFF.